These 24 T cell receptor beta chains were all obtained from the same sample, sequenced in a study of blood T cell repertoires in COVID-19. Sequencing used immunoSEQ multiplex PCR; TCRdb keeps in-frame clones, though not all of them. This table has about 160,000 clones, approximately 91% appearing once. Material for sequencing was peripheral blood. These receptor sequences come from a man aged 50 or older with acute or convalescent COVID-19.

V is TRBV27 and J is TRBJ2-1; 15 bases agree with TRBD2. This CDR3 is built from 18 residues. Germline CDR1 reads MNHEY; CDR2 reads SMNVEV (reference sequence). With V trimmed by 3 bases and J by 7 bases, 10 bases remained unmatched. This chain's CDR3 is CASSFRGTSGRSRNEQFF. CDR3 nucleotide sequence: TGTGCCAGCAGTTTCAGGGGGACTAGCGGGAGGTCTAGGAATGAGCAGTTCTTC.

The gene calls are TRBV7-2 and TRBJ2-3, with 14 bases fitting TRBD2. With 5 bases clipped from V and 10 bases from J, the junction kept 8 bases outside the gene matches. Germline CDR1 is SGHTA and CDR2 is FQGNSA. The CDR3 runs to 15 residues. In DNA, the CDR3 is TGTGCCAGCAGCAGGACTAGCGGGGGGAATCCTCCGCAGTATTTT. Encoded protein: CASSRTSGGNPPQYF.

V is TRBV5-6 and J is TRBJ2-5, with 8 bases that match TRBD2. This CDR3 has 14 residues. Per germline, CDR1 SGHDT and CDR2 YYEEEE. The V segment lost 1 base and the J segment 5 bases; nucleotides outside the gene matches: 4. The CDR3 sequence is CASSLIAGWETQYF. CDR3 bases: TGTGCCAGCAGCTTGATAGCGGGATGGGAGACCCAGTACTTC.

J is TRBJ2-5 and V is TRBV5-6; 12 nucleotides match TRBD2. The CDR3 runs 15 residues. With V trimmed by 4 bases and J by 5 bases, 6 bases remained unmatched. The V gene's germline CDR1 is SGHDT and CDR2 YYEEEE. CDR3 loop: CASSRLAGVSETQYF. CDR3 bases: TGTGCCAGCAGCAGACTAGCGGGAGTAAGCGAGACCCAGTACTTC.

This rearrangement joins TRBV28 to TRBJ1-5, with TRBD1 matching over 9 bases. Germline V gene lookup returns CDR1 MDHEN and CDR2 SYDVKM. Germline trimming cut 7 bases from V and 7 bases from J; bases unmatched to any gene: 20. This CDR3 has 18 residues. The CDR3 sequence is CASMTKDRGRALWQPQHF. The CDR3 region has the DNA TGTGCCAGCATGACCAAGGACAGGGGACGCGCCTTATGGCAGCCCCAGCATTTT.

CDR3 residues: CASSLTGQGAPGANVLTF. In DNA, the CDR3 is TGTGCCAGCAGCTTGACCGGACAGGGGGCGCCTGGGGCCAACGTCCTGACTTTC. The genes are TRBV5-4 and TRBJ2-6, with TRBD1 matching 11 bases. The CDR3 consists of 18 residues. Germline CDR1 and CDR2: SGHNT and YYREEE (reference sequence). V was clipped by 1 base and J by 2 bases; unmatched bases: 5.

The J gene is TRBJ1-1, the V gene TRBV18; D is unclear. This CDR3 comprises 17 residues. The germline gives CDR1 KGHSH, CDR2 LQKENI. V gave up 5 bases and J gave up 4 bases, with 23 bases separating them. CDR3 amino acids: CASSVRSAGIASTEAFF. The CDR3 bases are TGTGCCAGCTCAGTTCGATCTGCGGGCATAGCGAGCACTGAAGCTTTCTTT.

The chain joins TRBV28 to TRBJ2-7, with D possibly being TRBD2 (7 bases). The CDR3 contains 12 residues. V dropped 9 bases and J dropped 2 bases, with 11 bases sitting between them. CDR1 and CDR2 (germline): MDHEN, SYDVKM. The CDR3 nucleotides read TGTGCCAGTAGGGGGGGGCCCTACGAGCAGTACTTC. Protein product: CASRGGPYEQYF. Looking up the rest from reference TRBV28 and TRBJ2-7 gives the full variable domain: DVKVTQSSRYLVKRTGEKVFLECVQDMDHENMFWYRQDPGLGLRLIYFSYDVKMKEKGDIPEGYSVSREKKERFSLILESASTNQTSMYLCASRGGPYEQYFGPGTRLTVT.

The CDR3 DNA is TGCGCCAGCAGTGAGGCTAGCGGGACATTCACAGATACGCAGTATTTT. Translation gives CASSEASGTFTDTQYF. J is TRBJ2-3 and V is TRBV10-1, with 9 nucleotides matching TRBD2. The CDR3 runs 16 residues. CDR1 WNHNN and CDR2 SYGVQD come from the germline V gene (reference sequence). V trimming: 2 bases; J trimming: 2 bases; junction bases outside the gene matches: 5.

This clone was counted only a few times. The rearrangement uses TRBV28 and TRBJ1-5; TRBD1 is a possible D gene (5 bases). This CDR3 spans 12 amino acids. The germline V gene has CDR1 MDHEN and CDR2 SYDVKM. V was clipped by 7 bases and J by 3 bases, with 7 bases between them. CDR3 bases: TGTGCCAGCAAGACAGCCAATCAGCCCCAGCATTTT. This codes for CASKTANQPQHF.

V usage is TRBV6-1 and J usage is TRBJ2-7; a weak D match, TRBD2 (6 bases). The CDR3 is 13 amino acids. The V gene's germline CDR1 is MNHNS and CDR2 SASEGT. Between the trimmed V and J ends, which lost 2 bases and 4 bases, there was a span of 9 bases. CDR3 loop: CASSEREVYEQYV. CDR3 bases: TGTGCCAGCAGTGAAAGGGAGGTGTACGAGCAGTACGTC.

This clone was recorded once. The chain has TRBV3-1 (or the pseudogene TRBV3-2) and TRBJ1-4, with TRBD1 matching over 7 bases. This CDR3 region has 15 residues. The V segment lost 3 bases and the J segment 5 bases; nucleotides outside the gene matches: 6. Germline V gives CDR1 LGHDT, CDR2 YNNKEL (reference sequence). This chain's CDR3 is CASSQVDRWNEKLFF. The CDR3 nucleotides are TGTGCCAGCAGCCAGGTGGACAGGTGGAATGAAAAACTGTTTTTT.

This clone came up once. The chain links TRBV10-3 to TRBJ2-1; the D gene is possibly TRBD1 (6 bases). The CDR3 consists of 11 residues. Trimming pared 7 bases from V and 9 bases from J, leaving 10 bases between. The V gene's germline CDR1 is ENHRY and CDR2 SYGVKD. CDR3 coding DNA: TGTGCCATCAAACAGGGAGCTGAGCAGTTCTTC. Amino acids: CAIKQGAEQFF.

The chain is built from TRBV7-8 and TRBJ2-7, with D tentatively TRBD2 (5 bases). V shed 1 base and J shed 5 bases, with 15 bases lying between them. CDR1 and CDR2 from the germline V gene are SGHVS and FQNEAQ. CDR3 length: 15 residues. The DNA for the CDR3 is TGTGCCAGCAGCTTAGGGCTGGGAGTTATCGACGAGCAGTACTTC. Translated, it gives CASSLGLGVIDEQYF. The entire variable domain, with the rest obtained from reference TRBV7-8 and TRBJ2-7, is as follows: GAGVSQSPRYKVAKRGQDVALRCDPISGHVSLFWYQQALGQGPEFLTYFQNEAQLDKSGLPSDRFFAERPEGSVSTLKIQRTQQEDSAVYLCASSLGLGVIDEQYFGPGTRLTVT.

The chain links TRBV9 to TRBJ1-1, with D possibly being TRBD1 (6 bases). The CDR3 spans 13 residues. CDR1 and CDR2 (germline): SGDLS, YYNGEE. Trimming left V 7 bases short and J 0 bases short, with 10 bases between. The CDR3 bases are TGTGCCAGCCGGACAGATTTGAACACTGAAGCTTTCTTT. It translates to CASRTDLNTEAFF.

The J gene is TRBJ1-5, the V gene TRBV2; D may be TRBD1 (6 bases). V lost 5 bases to trimming and J lost 4 bases, with 12 bases between them. Germline CDR1 is SNHLY and CDR2 is FYNNEI. This CDR3 has 14 residues. CDR3 amino acids: CASSLDSTNQPQHF. DNA of the CDR3: TGTGCCAGCAGTCTGGACAGTACTAATCAGCCCCAGCATTTT. The variable domain in full, with the rest retrieved from reference TRBV2 and TRBJ1-5, is EPEVTQTPSHQVTQMGQEVILRCVPISNHLYFYWYRQILGQKVEFLVSFYNNEISEKSEIFDDQFSVERPDGSNFTLKIRSTKLEDSAMYFCASSLDSTNQPQHFGDGTRLSIL.

This rearrangement joins TRBV28 to TRBJ2-1, with 8 bases aligning to TRBD1. The germline V gene encodes CDR1 MDHEN and CDR2 SYDVKM. V dropped 7 bases and J dropped 7; count of bases not matched to a gene: 9. The CDR3 consists of 14 residues. The CDR3 loop reads CASTITGGRNEQFF. The CDR3, as DNA: TGTGCCAGCACCATTACAGGGGGGAGAAATGAGCAGTTCTTC.

The V and J genes are TRBV29-1 and TRBJ1-3; D not resolved. Germline-derived CDR1 and CDR2 are SQVTM and ANQGSEA. The CDR3 extends over 13 amino acids. V dropped 0 bases and J dropped 4 bases, with 7 bases sitting between them. CDR3 sequence: CSVEDPAGNTIYF. For the CDR3, the DNA is TGCAGCGTTGAAGATCCCGCGGGAAACACCATATATTTT. The full variable domain, in which reference TRBV29-1 and TRBJ1-3 provide the parts outside the CDR3, is SAVISQKPSRDICQRGTSLTIQCQVDSQVTMMFWYRQQPGQSLTLIATANQGSEATYESGFVIDKFPISRPNLTFSTLTVSNMSPEDSSIYLCSVEDPAGNTIYFGEGSWLTVV.

The chain recombines TRBV29-1 with TRBJ2-5; 7 bases are a match to TRBD1. J lost 4 bases, V lost 4 bases, and 9 bases had no gene match. Germline lookup yields CDR1 SQVTM and CDR2 ANQGSEA. CDR3 length equals 14 residues. The CDR3 reads CSVVGGYRGETQYF. DNA of the CDR3: TGCAGCGTTGTAGGGGGCTACAGGGGAGAGACCCAGTACTTC.

The genes are TRBV19 and TRBJ2-3, with D perhaps TRBD2 (6 bases). Germline assignment: CDR1 LNHDA and CDR2 SQIVND (reference sequence). The CDR3 length is 13 residues. Trimming took off 5 bases at V and 2 bases at J, with 8 bases between the two ends. This chain's CDR3 is CASSGRFTDTQYF. CDR3 sequence (DNA): TGTGCCAGTAGTGGGAGGTTCACAGATACGCAGTATTTT.

This clone was picked up one time. The genes are TRBV10-3 and TRBJ2-3, with D possibly being TRBD2 (5 bases). V lost 3 bases, J lost 7 bases, and 14 bases lay in between. In germline, CDR1 is ENHRY, CDR2 SYGVKD. This CDR3 contains 14 residues. Here the CDR3 reads CAISDIGEQNTQYF. The CDR3 DNA reads as TGTGCCATCAGTGACATCGGGGAACAAAATACGCAGTATTTT.

CDR3 residues: CSALGGGGYTF. CDR3 bases: TGCAGTGCTCTCGGTGGCGGTGGCTACACCTTC. This rearrangement joins TRBV20-1 to TRBJ1-2; no clear D gene. Trimming removed 5 bases at V and 7 bases at J, with 11 bases between. Per germline, CDR1 DFQATT and CDR2 SNEGSKA (reference sequence). This CDR3 comprises 11 residues.

This chain uses TRBV28 with TRBJ1-5; 8 nucleotides line up with TRBD1. The CDR3 extends over 15 amino acids. The V and J ends lost 6 bases and 7 bases, in that order; junction bases with no gene match: 11. The V gene's germline CDR1 is MDHEN and CDR2 SYDVKM. The CDR3 loop reads CASRWFGTGYQPQHF. DNA of the CDR3: TGTGCCAGCAGGTGGTTCGGGACAGGCTACCAGCCCCAGCATTTT.

The V and J genes are TRBV29-1 and TRBJ2-2, with 9 positions matching TRBD2. CDR3 size: 13 residues. The V and J ends lost 8 bases and 4 bases, in that order; junction bases with no gene match: 5. Germline-derived CDR1 and CDR2 are SQVTM and ANQGSEA. In DNA, the CDR3 is TGCAGCTCGACTAGCGGTTTCACCGGGGAGCTGTTTTTT. Its protein product is CSSTSGFTGELFF.